The next 26 T cell receptor beta chains were all read from a single sample in a study of molecular identifiers for immune sequencing clone quantification (dated by TCRdb to the late 2010s). Receptor libraries were prepared by PCR. The run used a NextSeq 500. The public reads were reprocessed in TCRdb via fastp at Q25 and MiXCR, keeping in-frame beta chains. CDR3 protein sequences are deduplicated, and each keeps its most common genes and DNA. In this sample the table shows approximately 100,000 distinct CDR3 sequences, 36% of which occur a single time. The leading ten clones occupy approximately 3.8% of the sample. Sequenced sample: naive CD8+ T cells from blood, with Jurkat cell RNA spiked in. The cell subset or site label for this specimen denotes: FACS-sorted CD8+CD4-CCR7+CD45RA+ naive T cells. All receptors derive from a human donor in good health. Some libraries in this study had Jurkat cell RNA spiked in.

This clonotype was detected ten times or more. The gene calls are TRBV20-1 and TRBJ2-1; 10 bases are shared with TRBD2. CDR1 is DFQATT, CDR2 SNEGSKA, per germline (reference sequence). Trimming took 0 bases from V and 8 from J; bases not matched to a gene: 7. The CDR3 runs to 15 residues. The CDR3 spells CSARDSGTSADEQFF. The CDR3, as DNA: TGCAGTGCTAGAGATTCCGGGACTAGCGCGGATGAGCAGTTCTTC.

The V gene is TRBV18, the J gene TRBJ2-1; 7 bases agree with TRBD2. Trimming cost V 3 bases and J 3 bases; bases outside gene matches: 8. The germline V gene encodes CDR1 KGHSH and CDR2 LQKENI. The CDR3 contains 16 residues. The CDR3 region has the DNA TGTGCCAGCTCACCGGATGCGGGAGCCGTCTACAATGAGCAGTTCTTC. It translates to CASSPDAGAVYNEQFF. The whole variable domain, remainder taken from reference TRBV18 and TRBJ2-1, is NAGVMQNPRHLVRRRGQEARLRCSPMKGHSHVYWYRQLPEEGLKFMVYLQKENIIDESGMPKERFSAEFPKEGPSILRIQQVVRGDSAAYFCASSPDAGAVYNEQFFGPGTRLTVL.

Turning to this clonotype: Sequence at one end of the junction differs from germline and may be a read error. The chain links TRBV2 to TRBJ2-1, with D unresolved. The CDR3 runs to 13 residues. The germline gives CDR1 SNHLY, CDR2 FYNNEI. For the CDR3, the DNA is TGTGCCAGCAGTGAAGCGTTTGAGGCAGAGCAGATCTTC. Its protein is CASSEAFEAEQIF.

This clonotype was detected many times. The gene calls are TRBV27 and TRBJ1-5, with D unclear. Germline-derived CDR1 and CDR2 are MNHEY and SMNVEV (reference sequence). The length of the CDR3 is 12 residues. The germline V and J ends were trimmed by 8 bases and 0 bases, with 5 bases remaining between them. DNA for the CDR3: TGTGCCAGCGGTGATAGCAATCAGCCCCAGCATTTT. Protein product: CASGDSNQPQHF.

The chain has TRBV6-1 and TRBJ1-2; no clear D gene. V lost 1 base, J lost 4 bases, and 10 bases lay in between. From germline, CDR1 is MNHNS and CDR2 SASEGT. There are 14 residues in the CDR3. Written as DNA, the CDR3 is TGTGCCAGCAGTGAAGGTACAAGCGTCTATGGCTACACCTTC. It is translated as CASSEGTSVYGYTF.

This clonotype was seen many times. J is TRBJ2-1 and V is TRBV14; no reliable D call. Trimming took 4 bases from V and 9 from J, leaving 10 bases between them. Germline CDR1 is SGHDN and CDR2 is FVKESK. The CDR3 contains 12 residues. The CDR3 nucleotides are TGTGCCAGCAGCCTAGCATCGGGTGAGCAGTTCTTC. Amino acids: CASSLASGEQFF.

The CDR3 region is CASTDQGRERGQYF. The CDR3 DNA follows: TGTGCCAGCACGGATCAGGGGAGGGAGCGTGGGCAGTACTTC. The chain joins TRBV11-2 to TRBJ2-7, with a possible D match to TRBD2 (7 bases). CDR1 SGHAT and CDR2 FQNNGV come from the germline V gene. The CDR3 consists of 14 residues. Between the trimmed V and J ends, which lost 7 bases and 9 bases, there was a span of 22 bases.

This clonotype appeared a few times. This chain joins TRBV6-2 or TRBV6-3 and TRBJ2-1; 12 bases fit TRBD2. Unmatched junction bases numbered 9, after V lost 4 bases and J lost 8 bases. There are 16 residues in the CDR3. Germline loops: CDR1 MNHEY, CDR2 SVGEGT. CDR3 nucleotide sequence: TGTGCCAGCAGTTTCGGACTAGCGGGAATCTGGGATGAGCAGTTCTTC. Its protein product is CASSFGLAGIWDEQFF.

This clonotype appeared many times. In DNA, the CDR3 is TGTGCCAGCAGCCCGGCCAGGGCTCACACTGAAGCTTTCTTT. It codes for CASSPARAHTEAFF. V gene TRBV7-3 combines with J gene TRBJ1-1; D possibly corresponds to TRBD1 (5 bases). Trimming removed 5 bases at V and 3 bases at J, with 13 bases between. This CDR3 comprises 14 residues. Germline lookup yields CDR1 SGHTA and CDR2 FQGTGA.

V is TRBV6-5 and J is TRBJ2-2; D not certain. Germline-derived CDR1 and CDR2 are MNHEY and SVGAGI. This CDR3 is 15 amino acids long. V was clipped by 0 bases and J by 5 bases, with 10 bases between them. The CDR3 is CASSYSRHETGELFF. The CDR3 bases are TGTGCCAGCAGTTACTCGAGACACGAGACCGGGGAGCTGTTTTTT.

This clonotype was picked up many times. The chain has TRBV7-2 and TRBJ2-3, with D perhaps matching TRBD2 (5 bases). V was trimmed by 1 base and J by 6 bases, leaving 14 bases between them. CDR1 and CDR2 (germline): SGHTA, FQGNSA. This CDR3 spans 15 amino acids. This chain's CDR3 is CASSLVPTLVDTQYF. CDR3 DNA sequence: TGTGCCAGCAGCTTAGTCCCGACACTAGTTGATACGCAGTATTTT. Combining the CDR3 with reference TRBV7-2 and TRBJ2-3 gives the whole variable domain GAGVSQSPSNKVTEKGKDVELRCDPISGHTALYWYRQSLGQGLEFLIYFQGNSAPDKSGLPSDRFSAERTGGSVSTLTIQRTQQEDSAVYLCASSLVPTLVDTQYFGPGTRLTVL.

The chain joins TRBV28 to TRBJ1-5; D uncertain. Germline lookup yields CDR1 MDHEN and CDR2 SYDVKM. V was pared by 3 bases and J by 0 bases, with 6 bases between. CDR3 length: 14 amino acids. DNA for the CDR3: TGTGCCAGCAGTTTGCAGTATAGCAATCAGCCCCAGCATTTT. It codes for CASSLQYSNQPQHF.

The gene calls are TRBV6-5 and TRBJ2-1; D gene unclear. The length of the CDR3 is 11 residues. The V gene lost 3 bases and the J gene lost 9 bases, with 6 bases spanning the gap. CDR1 is MNHEY and CDR2 is SVGAGI in the germline V gene. This chain's CDR3 is CASSYLGEQFF. In nucleotides, the CDR3 is TGTGCCAGCAGTTATTTAGGTGAGCAGTTCTTC.

In regard to this clonotype: One junction end does not reproduce the germline sequence, and a read error may be involved. This chain uses TRBV29-1 with TRBJ2-2; D possibly corresponds to TRBD2 (5 bases). There are 12 residues in the CDR3. Germline V gene sequence: CDR1 SQVTM, CDR2 ANQGSEA. CDR3 nucleotides: TGCAGCGCCCCCCTACTCACCGGGGAGCTGGTTTTT. This sequence encodes CSAPLLTGELVF.

This clonotype has more than one count but fewer than ten. The genes are TRBV13 and TRBJ2-2, with 7 nucleotides matching TRBD2. CDR3 size: 19 residues. Trimming at V came to 1 base and at J to 7 bases, leaving 18 bases not matched to a gene. Per the germline V gene, CDR1 is PRHDT and CDR2 is FYEKMQ (reference sequence). The CDR3 sequence: CASSLETSPGLFISGELFF. The CDR3 nucleotides are TGTGCCAGCAGCTTAGAGACTAGCCCGGGGCTCTTCATAAGCGGGGAGCTGTTTTTT.

This clonotype has just a few counts. The V and J genes are TRBV11-2 and TRBJ2-1; 8 positions agree with TRBD2. Germline CDR1 is SGHAT and CDR2 is FQNNGV. The CDR3 spans 15 residues. V lost 0 bases to trimming and J lost 4 bases; unmatched junction nucleotides: 2. Here the CDR3 DNA reads TGTGCCAGCAGCTTAGACGGCGGGGGGTACAATGAGCAGTTCTTC. Amino acid sequence: CASSLDGGGYNEQFF.

A remark on this clonotype: At one boundary the junction diverges from the germline segment, which might be a read error. The rearrangement joins TRBV7-2 to TRBJ2-5, with 13 bases matching TRBD2. The germline CDR1 and CDR2 sequences are SGHTA and FQGNSA. The CDR3 spans 17 residues. This CDR3 is CASILAPLAGGRETPYF. CDR3 sequence (DNA): TGTGCCAGCATCTTAGCACCACTAGCGGGAGGGCGGGAGACCCCGTACTTC.

The chain combines TRBV4-3 with TRBJ2-1; 7 bases are a match to TRBD2. From germline, CDR1 is LGHNA and CDR2 YSLEER. J gave up 9 bases and V 0 bases, and 5 bases lay outside the gene matches. CDR3 length: 14 residues. Here the CDR3 reads CASSQDLVAGEQFF. CDR3 nucleotides: TGCGCCAGCAGCCAAGATCTCGTAGCGGGTGAGCAGTTCTTC.

The chain carries TRBV6-2 or TRBV6-3 and TRBJ2-3, with TRBD2 matching 13 bases. The germline gives CDR1 MNHEY, CDR2 SVGEGT. This CDR3 is 16 amino acids long. After removal of 5 bases from V and 5 bases from J, the junction contained 7 bases not matched to a gene. CDR3 in DNA: TGTGCCAGCAGTCAAGGACTAGCGGGAGTGGTAGATACGCAGTATTTT. The encoded protein is CASSQGLAGVVDTQYF.

The table lists this clonotype with many counts. The chain carries TRBV28 and TRBJ2-1, with D hard to call. The length of the CDR3 is 13 residues. From germline, CDR1 is MDHEN and CDR2 SYDVKM. V was shortened by 3 bases and J by 4 bases, with 7 bases between the two germline ends. In DNA form, the CDR3 reads TGTGCCAGCAGTTTTTCGAGTTACAATGAGCAGTTCTTC. This sequence encodes CASSFSSYNEQFF. Drawing the rest from reference TRBV28 and TRBJ2-1, the complete variable domain is DVKVTQSSRYLVKRTGEKVFLECVQDMDHENMFWYRQDPGLGLRLIYFSYDVKMKEKGDIPEGYSVSREKKERFSLILESASTNQTSMYLCASSFSSYNEQFFGPGTRLTVL.

There are many counts of this clonotype. The genes are TRBV7-2 and TRBJ1-1; D remains unclear. The CDR3 runs to 12 residues. Trimming took off 3 bases at V and 5 bases at J, with 7 bases between the two ends. The germline V gene encodes CDR1 SGHTA and CDR2 FQGNSA. CDR3 DNA: TGTGCCAGCAGCTTGCGTCGGACTGAAGCTTTCTTT. It codes for CASSLRRTEAFF.

This clonotype was seen more than once but under ten times. The chain combines TRBV28 with TRBJ2-7; D possibly corresponds to TRBD1 (6 bases). Germline assignment: CDR1 MDHEN and CDR2 SYDVKM. The CDR3 spans 15 residues. The V and J ends lost 6 bases and 0 bases respectively, with 15 bases between them. The DNA of the CDR3 is TGTGCCAGCAGCCAATTCACGGGACACTCCTACGAGCAGTACTTC. As protein: CASSQFTGHSYEQYF.

The sample holds many counts of this clonotype. The genes are TRBV18 and TRBJ2-5, with D perhaps TRBD1 (7 bases). Germline V gene lookup returns CDR1 KGHSH and CDR2 LQKENI. With 5 bases removed from V and 4 bases from J, the gap between germline ends came to 11 bases. The CDR3 consists of 13 residues. The CDR3 DNA reads TGTGCCAGCTCAGGAGGGGGCACAGAGACCCAGTACTTC. It specifies CASSGGGTETQYF.

V gene TRBV4-1 combines with J gene TRBJ2-3, with D uncertain. In germline, CDR1 is MGHRA, CDR2 YSYEKL. This CDR3 has 15 residues. V gave up 0 bases and J gave up 0 bases, with 7 bases separating them. CDR3: CASSQDYPSTDTQYF. Written as DNA, the CDR3 is TGCGCCAGCAGCCAAGATTACCCGAGCACAGATACGCAGTATTTT.

This clonotype was seen only once. This may stem from a read error, because a much larger clone lies one nucleotide away. The conserved final phenylalanine or tryptophan is absent from the CDR3, which likely points to a read error. In DNA form, the CDR3 reads TGTGCCAGCAGTATAACAGATACGCAGTATATT. Its protein is CASSITDTQYI. The rearrangement links TRBV28 to TRBJ2-3; no reliable D call. Germline-derived CDR1 and CDR2 are MDHEN and SYDVKM. The CDR3 loop spans 11 amino acids. Deletions cut 5 bases from V and 3 bases from J, with 3 bases between.

Comments on this clonotype: It may be a read error: a sequence one base away is much more abundant. The chain has TRBV10-3 and TRBJ2-3; TRBD2 agrees at 8 bases. Germline CDR1 reads ENHRY; CDR2 reads SYGVKD. CDR3 length: 16 residues. The CDR3 DNA follows: TGTGCCATCAGAGGAACTAGCGGAGGGAGCACAGATACGCAGTGTTTT. This sequence encodes CAIRGTSGGSTDTQCF.